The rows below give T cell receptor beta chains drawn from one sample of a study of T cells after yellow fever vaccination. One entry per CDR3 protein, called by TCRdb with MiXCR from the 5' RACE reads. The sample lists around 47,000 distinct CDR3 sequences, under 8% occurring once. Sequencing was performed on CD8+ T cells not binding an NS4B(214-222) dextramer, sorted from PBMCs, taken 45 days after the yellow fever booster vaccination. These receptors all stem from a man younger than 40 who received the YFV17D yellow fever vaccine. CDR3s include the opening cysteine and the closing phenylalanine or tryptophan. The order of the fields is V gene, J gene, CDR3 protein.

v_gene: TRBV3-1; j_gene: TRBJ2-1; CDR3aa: CASSQTGTSVSYNEQFF
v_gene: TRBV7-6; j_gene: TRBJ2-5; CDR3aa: CASSPGLAEETQYF
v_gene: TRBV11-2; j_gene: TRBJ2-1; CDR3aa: CASSFTGGVDNEQFF
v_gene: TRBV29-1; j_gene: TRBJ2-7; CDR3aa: CSVEGGDSSYEQYF
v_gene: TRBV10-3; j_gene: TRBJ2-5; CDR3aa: CAISRTGTHQETQYF
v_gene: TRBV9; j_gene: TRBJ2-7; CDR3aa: CASSGGTSGYYEQYF
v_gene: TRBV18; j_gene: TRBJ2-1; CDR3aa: CASSPIWQGIYNEQFF
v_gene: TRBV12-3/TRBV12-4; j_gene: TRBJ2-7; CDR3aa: CASSFAGGGEQYF
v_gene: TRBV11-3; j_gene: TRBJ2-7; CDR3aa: CASSLEPSYEQYF
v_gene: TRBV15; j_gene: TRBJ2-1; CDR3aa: CATRGGRNEQFF
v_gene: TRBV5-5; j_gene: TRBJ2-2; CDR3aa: CASSWTSGPPGGSGELFF
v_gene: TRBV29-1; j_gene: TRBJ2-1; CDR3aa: CSVATGLYNEQFF
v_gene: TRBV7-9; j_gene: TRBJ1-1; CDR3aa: CASSLGPTENF
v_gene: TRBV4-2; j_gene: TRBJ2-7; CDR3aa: CASSGETDYEQYF
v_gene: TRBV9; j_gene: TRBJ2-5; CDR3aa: CASSGGFDQETQYF
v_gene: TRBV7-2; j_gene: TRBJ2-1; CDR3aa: CASSTGTAYNEQFF
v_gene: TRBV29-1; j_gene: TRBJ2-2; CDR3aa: CSVLGGPGELFF
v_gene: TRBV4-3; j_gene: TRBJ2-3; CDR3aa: CASSQETSGRMADTQYF
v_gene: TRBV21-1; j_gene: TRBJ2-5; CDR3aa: CASSKGRGETQYF
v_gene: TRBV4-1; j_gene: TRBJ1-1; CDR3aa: CASSPEGTEAFF
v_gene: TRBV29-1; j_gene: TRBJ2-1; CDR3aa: CSVSISYNEQFF
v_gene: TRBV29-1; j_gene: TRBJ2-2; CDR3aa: CSVEGRGRGTGELFF
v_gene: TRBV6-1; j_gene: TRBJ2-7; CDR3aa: CASKPSNSLTYEQYF
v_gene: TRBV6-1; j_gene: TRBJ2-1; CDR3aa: CASSANLAGGNNEQFF